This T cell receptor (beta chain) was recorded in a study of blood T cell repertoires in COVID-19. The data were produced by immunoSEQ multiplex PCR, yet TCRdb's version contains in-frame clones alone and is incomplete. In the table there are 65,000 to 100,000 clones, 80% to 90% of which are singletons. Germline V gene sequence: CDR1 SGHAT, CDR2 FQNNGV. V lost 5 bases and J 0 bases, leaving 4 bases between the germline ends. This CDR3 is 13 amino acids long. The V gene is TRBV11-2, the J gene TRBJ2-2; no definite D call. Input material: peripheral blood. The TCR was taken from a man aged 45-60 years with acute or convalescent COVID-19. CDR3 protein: CASSPTNTGELFF. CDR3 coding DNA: TGTGCCAGCAGCCCCACGAACACCGGGGAGCTGTTTTTT.